One T cell receptor (beta chain) is described in this entry. Antigen specificity is unknown. The data were taken from a study of STAT5B mutations in CD4+ large granular lymphocyte leukemia. Healthy controls were blood donor buffy coats. Study-wide results and caveats: About 25% of private leukemic clonotypes occurred rarely in other patients' non-leukemic repertoires.

Authors' data handling: A productive frequency of 2.59 x 10-5 was the lowest detectable. The method was immunoSEQ multiplex PCR; TCRdb's version includes in-frame clones alone and lacks a portion of them. V, J and clone size are those of that table, while D and trimming were read from the DNA. In the table there are about 28,000 clones, around four fifths of which are singletons. The receptor was derived from a human donor in good health. Input material: CD4+ T cells from blood buffy coats.

CDR3 loop: CASRPDRGLQETQYF. For the CDR3, the DNA is TGTGCCAGCAGACCCGACAGGGGCTTACAAGAGACCCAGTACTTC. The rearrangement links TRBV6-5 to TRBJ2-5; 8 bases agree with TRBD1. The CDR3 covers 15 residues. Unmatched junction bases numbered 8, after V lost 6 bases and J lost 2 bases. Germline values: CDR1 MNHEY, CDR2 SVGAGI.